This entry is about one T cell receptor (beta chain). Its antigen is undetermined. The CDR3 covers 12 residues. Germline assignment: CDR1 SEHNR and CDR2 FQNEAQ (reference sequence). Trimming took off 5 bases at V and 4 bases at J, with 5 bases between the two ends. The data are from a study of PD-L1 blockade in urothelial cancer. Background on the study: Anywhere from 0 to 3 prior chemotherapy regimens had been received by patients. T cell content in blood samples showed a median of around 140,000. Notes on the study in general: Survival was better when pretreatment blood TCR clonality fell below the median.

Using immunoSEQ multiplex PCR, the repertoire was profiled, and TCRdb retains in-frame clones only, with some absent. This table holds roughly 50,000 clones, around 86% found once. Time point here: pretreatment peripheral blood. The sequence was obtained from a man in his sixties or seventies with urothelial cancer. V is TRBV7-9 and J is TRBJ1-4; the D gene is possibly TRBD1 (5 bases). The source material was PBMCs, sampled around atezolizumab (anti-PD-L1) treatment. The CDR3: CASSDSNEKLFF. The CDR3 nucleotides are TGTGCCAGCAGCGACAGTAATGAAAAACTGTTTTTT.